Reported below is one T cell receptor beta chain. No antigen is known for it. One base away there is no much larger clone; base qualities are not given. The immunoSEQ Assay, a bias-controlled multiplex PCR, was used to amplify TCRbeta CDR3 regions from genomic DNA. The authors' analysis ran thus. Within the assay, amplification of reference gene primers was used to estimate how many nucleated cells each sample contained. Sequence reads were collapsed and filtered to measure the absolute abundance of every unique TCRbeta CDR3 rearrangement. For each sample, productive Simpson clonality was calculated as the square root of Simpson's diversity index over productive rearrangements. Imported from immuneACCESS, the table was reduced by TCRdb to in-frame sequences with V and J called. These copies leave out some clones; in studies compared against another copy, an unresolved V gene accounts for under half, and the cause of the remainder is not known. V, J and clone size are those of that table, while D and trimming were read from the DNA. For this sample the table gives around 100,000 clones, of which roughly 92% were detected only once. The ten largest make up 1.5% to 2.5% of the sample.

The entry originates in a study of blood T cell repertoires in COVID-19 (dated by TCRdb to the early 2020s). In the study overall: The collaborator samples originated in the United States, Italy and Spain and spanned the acute and convalescent phases of COVID-19. The prospective study material was composed of cDNA or gDNA derived from T cells, B-cell-depleted T cells, or PBMCs. Subjects who had been exposed to COVID-19, were actively infected with it, or had recovered from it provided the deeply sampled blood TCRbeta repertoires that made up the dataset. The repertoires were released in a freely available public database intended as a resource for research on the immune response to SARS-CoV-2. Samples came from the ongoing ImmuneRACE study (first 160 participants) plus 1,254 subjects from 6 global collaborators. A de-identified subject ID, COVID-19 status, age in years and sex were almost always included in the sample metadata. Where available, HLA class I and class II types were obtained from metadata supplied by the sample provider rather than from assay-based typing.

Looking up the germline V gene (reference sequence) yields CDR1 LNHDA and CDR2 SQIVND. Inclusive of the bounding cysteine and phenylalanine, the CDR3 is 13 residues long. This entry keeps only the CDR3 DNA: 39 bases, framed from base 1. At the junction V is shortened by 3 bases and J by 5 bases; bases outside the gene matches: 3. Results the study describes overall, beyond this receptor: The amount of clinical and demographic metadata varied by source and participant and was provided uncurated.

One collaborating source in Seattle enrolled patients during active infection and followed them longitudinally through the course of disease. The collaborating institutions used their own protocols to collect whole blood in K2EDTA tubes. For TCRbeta analysis, collaborators shipped samples as frozen whole blood, isolated PBMCs, or DNA extracted from either of those sample types. The chain employs TRBV19 and TRBJ1-2, and TRBD1 aligns with 7 junction nucleotides. The sample was peripheral blood. This receptor was identified in a woman between 45 and 60 years old with COVID-19, enrolled during active disease. The CDR3 has the sequence CASSMTGRYGYTF. The DNA reads as follows: TGTGCCAGTAGTATGACAGGGAGATATGGCTACACCTTC.